This T cell receptor beta chain emerged from a study of T cell responses to AZD1222 COVID-19 vaccine. Remarks on this clone: What it binds is not known.

CDR1 and CDR2 from the germline V gene are MDHEN and SYDVKM. Deletions cut 6 bases from V and 7 bases from J, with 13 bases between. This CDR3 comprises 12 residues. General study results and limits: Spike-specific TCR breadth and depth rose after two AZD1222 doses. Only a handful of people who got AZD1222 tested seropositive at baseline. Reports indicate that nearly half of spike-specific TCRs are directed at unmutated variant regions. Repertoire sampling was restricted to post-peak T cell response timepoints.

Method: immunoSEQ multiplex PCR; TCRdb's copy keeps in-frame clones and lacks some. The repertoire includes a few hundred thousand clones, approximately 95% of them detected once, and less than 0.6% sits in the top ten. The chain combines TRBV28 with TRBJ2-7; maybe TRBD2 (6 bases). The sample in question was peripheral blood, obtained on day 0 of AZD1222 vaccination. This clonotype was obtained from an adult in good health. The CDR3 bases are TGTGCCAGCAGATCTAACGGAGGGGAGCAGTACTTC. Its protein is CASRSNGGEQYF.